These T cell receptor beta chains were read from a single sample in a study of blood T cell repertoires in COVID-19. The repertoire was sequenced with immunoSEQ multiplex PCR; TCRdb's copy has only in-frame clones and lacks some. This sample has 300,000 to 400,000 clones, with 70% to 90% found just once. The sample consisted of PBMCs or T cells enriched from blood (not recorded which). These receptor sequences come from a woman aged 18-29 years who had recovered from COVID-19. CDR3s include the opening cysteine and the closing phenylalanine or tryptophan. Each record gives: J gene, CDR3 length, V gene, D gene, clone size, CDR3 DNA, CDR3 protein. The D gene is left open where the match is weak. Where a row states a size, it is once, few, many or the class of an expanded clone; other rows omit it.

TRBJ1-2 13 TRBV6-5 . . TGTGCCAGCAGCCGCGACCAAGCCAGGGGCTACACCTTC CASSRDQARGYTF
TRBJ2-1 15 TRBV6-5 TRBD1 . TGTGCCAGCACCGAGACAGGGGGCTTTCTCAATGAGCAGTTCTTC CASTETGGFLNEQFF
TRBJ1-2 13 TRBV5-6 . . TGTGCCAGCAGCTTCCTACAGGGCTATGGCTACACCTTC CASSFLQGYGYTF
TRBJ1-1 13 TRBV12-3/TRBV12-4 TRBD1 few TGTGCCAGCAGTTTTAGGGACAGGTCCGAAGCTTTCTTT CASSFRDRSEAFF
TRBJ1-2 10 TRBV2 . . TGTGCCTCGCGGGGGAATGGCTACACCTTC CASRGNGYTF
TRBJ1-2 13 TRBV11-2 . . TGTGCCAGCAGCTCGCAGGGTTTCTATGGCTACACCTTC CASSSQGFYGYTF
TRBJ2-3 16 TRBV6-5 . . TGTGCCAGCAGTTTATCCGAAACAGGGTTTGCAGATACGCAGTATTTT CASSLSETGFADTQYF
TRBJ1-1 12 TRBV5-4 TRBD1 . TGTGCCAGCAGCTGGGGGACAGGTGAAGCTTTCTTT CASSWGTGEAFF
TRBJ2-4 17 TRBV6-6 TRBD2 . TGTGCCAGCAGTCTACTAGCGGGGGGGCCAGCCAAAAACATTCAGTACTTC CASSLLAGGPAKNIQYF
TRBJ1-1 13 TRBV6-6 . . TGTGCCAGCAGTTACTCGTTTTATCCTGAAGCTTTCTTT CASSYSFYPEAFF
TRBJ1-1 13 TRBV12-3/TRBV12-4 . . TGTGCCAGCAGTTCCAGGGGTGGCACTGAAGCTTTCTTT CASSSRGGTEAFF
TRBJ1-1 16 TRBV21-1 . . TGTGCCAGCAGCAAACTGCACAGGGGGATGAACACTGAAGCTTTCTTT CASSKLHRGMNTEAFF
TRBJ2-7 14 TRBV5-1 TRBD1 . TGCGCCAGCAGCTTGGTGGACAGGGCTTCCGAGCAGTACTTC CASSLVDRASEQYF
TRBJ2-5 15 TRBV2 TRBD2 . TGTGCCAGCAACCTGGCTAGCGGGGCGGGGGAGACCCAGTACTTC CASNLASGAGETQYF
TRBJ2-2 12 TRBV19 . . TGTGCCAGTAGCCCTCAGCGAAGGGGGCTGTTTTTT CASSPQRRGLFF
TRBJ2-7 16 TRBV6-2/TRBV6-3 . . TGTGCCAGCAGTTACAAGTTCGGACACCCGCCCTACGAGCAGTACTTC CASSYKFGHPPYEQYF
TRBJ2-7 14 TRBV10-3 . . TGTGCCATCAGTCCTCAACAGGGTAGGAACGAGCAGTACTTC CAISPQQGRNEQYF
TRBJ1-4 15 TRBV7-2 . few TGTGCCAGCAGCACGACTACAGGGTTCAAGGAAAAACTGTTTTTT CASSTTTGFKEKLFF
TRBJ2-7 18 TRBV7-3 . . TGTGCCAGCAGCCCCCGTCCCCACTTAGGCGGGGCGACCTACGAGCAGTACTTC CASSPRPHLGGATYEQYF
TRBJ1-1 13 TRBV12-3/TRBV12-4 . . TGTGCCAGCAGGGACAGAGGCTCCACTGAAGCTTTCTTT CASRDRGSTEAFF
TRBJ2-7 12 TRBV10-2 . . TGCGCCAGCAGGGGCTACTCCTACGAGCAGTACTTC CASRGYSYEQYF
TRBJ2-7 11 TRBV29-1 TRBD1 . TGCAGCGGCTGGACAGGCTACGAGCAGTACTTC CSGWTGYEQYF
TRBJ2-2 15 TRBV3-1/TRBV3-2 . . TGTGCCAGCGTCCCGTCACAGGGGAACACCGGGGAGCTGTTTTTT CASVPSQGNTGELFF
TRBJ2-1 13 TRBV12-3/TRBV12-4 . . TGTGCCAGCGGCCAAGGAGGGGGCCATGAGCAGTTCTTC CASGQGGGHEQFF
TRBJ2-2 16 TRBV19 TRBD2 . TGTGCCAGTATCCAGACTAGCGGGTTACACACCGGGGAGCTGTTTTTT CASIQTSGLHTGELFF
TRBJ2-7 12 TRBV28 TRBD2 . TGTGCCAGCAGTTTAGGGGACTATGGGCAGTACTTC CASSLGDYGQYF
TRBJ1-3 19 TRBV7-2 . . TGTGCCAGCAGCTTAGTACCCCATTACTACCTAGACTCTGGAAACACCATATATTTT CASSLVPHYYLDSGNTIYF
TRBJ1-1 17 TRBV5-4 TRBD1 . TGTGCCAGCAGCAGACACCCCGGGACAGGGGGCGAGGCTGAAGCTTTCTTT CASSRHPGTGGEAEAFF
TRBJ2-2 14 TRBV14 TRBD1 . TGTGCCAGCAGACAGGGGCGAGACACCGGGGAGCTGTTTTTT CASRQGRDTGELFF
TRBJ1-2 17 TRBV5-1 TRBD1 . TGCGCCAGCAGCTTGGCAGGACAGGGGGCGCAGAAAGGTGGCTACACCTTC CASSLAGQGAQKGGYTF
TRBJ1-4 15 TRBV4-1 . . TGCGCCAGCAGCCAAGATTGGAGTACTAATGAAAAACTGTTTTTT CASSQDWSTNEKLFF
TRBJ1-1 13 TRBV18 . . TGTGCCAGCTCACGAAGGGAGACAGGTGAAGCTTTCTTT CASSRRETGEAFF
TRBJ1-3 15 TRBV5-1 . few TGCGCCAGCAGCTTGGAGCAGGGAACTGGAAACACCATATATTTT CASSLEQGTGNTIYF
TRBJ1-5 14 TRBV5-6 . . TGTGCCAGCAGCGAAGTAGATAGCAATCAGCCCCAGCATTTT CASSEVDSNQPQHF
TRBJ1-1 15 TRBV6-5 . . TGTGCCAGCAGTTTACTCTTCCGGGAAGGAACTGAAGCTTTCTTT CASSLLFREGTEAFF
TRBJ2-1 13 TRBV5-5 . . TGTGCCAGCAGCTTGGACTGGACAAATGAGCAGTTCTTC CASSLDWTNEQFF
TRBJ1-5 14 TRBV29-1 . . TGCAGCGTTACCGAACAGGAACCGAATCAGCCCCAGCATTTT CSVTEQEPNQPQHF
TRBJ2-5 12 TRBV7-9 . . TGTGCCAGCAGTACAGGGTCCGCGACCCAGTACTTC CASSTGSATQYF
TRBJ1-2 13 TRBV19 TRBD1 . TGTGCCAGTAGTCGACAGGGTAACTATGGCTACACCTTC CASSRQGNYGYTF
TRBJ1-2 18 TRBV7-9 TRBD1 . TGTGCCAGCAGCTTAGCAGGGGACAGGGGAAGGACTAACTATGGCTACACCTTC CASSLAGDRGRTNYGYTF
TRBJ2-1 11 TRBV5-1 TRBD1 . TGCGCCAGCAGCTCGGACAGGGAACAGTTCTTC CASSSDREQFF
TRBJ1-5 16 TRBV6-9 TRBD1 once TGTGCCAGCAGCCCTACAGGGGGCGAGAGCAATCAGCCCCAGCATTTT CASSPTGGESNQPQHF
TRBJ1-5 14 TRBV6-2/TRBV6-3 . . TGTGCCAGCAGCCCGACTGTACCCAATCAGCCCCAGCATTTT CASSPTVPNQPQHF
TRBJ1-3 12 TRBV2 . . TGTGCCAGCAGTGAGGAGATCAACACCATATATTTT CASSEEINTIYF
TRBJ2-7 15 TRBV3-1/TRBV3-2 TRBD2 . TGTGCCAGCAGGGAAACTAGCGGGGGGTCCTACGAGCAGTACTTC CASRETSGGSYEQYF
TRBJ1-5 14 TRBV21-1 . . TGTGCCAGCAGCAAAGCGACAGGGCTTCAGCCCCAGCATTTT CASSKATGLQPQHF
TRBJ1-2 14 TRBV11-2 . . TGTGCCAGCAGCCGACCGGGGGATGTAGATGGCTACACCTTC CASSRPGDVDGYTF
TRBJ2-7 15 TRBV7-2 TRBD2 . TGTGCCAGCAGCACGCAATCTAGCGGGGCCTACGAGCAGTACTTC CASSTQSSGAYEQYF
TRBJ2-3 16 TRBV4-3 TRBD2 . TGCGCCAGCAGCCAAGAAGCGGGGGGGGGCGGAAATACGCAGTATTTT CASSQEAGGGGNTQYF
TRBJ1-6 14 TRBV7-3 TRBD1 . TGTGCCAGCAGCACTGGAGGGGGCGGTTCACCCCTCCACTTT CASSTGGGGSPLHF
TRBJ2-6 15 TRBV2 . . TGTGCCAGCAGTAAAACAGACTCTGGGGCCAACGTCCTGACTTTC CASSKTDSGANVLTF
TRBJ1-5 14 TRBV7-3 . few TGTGCCAGCAGCCAACAGGGAAGCAATCAGCCCCAGCATTTT CASSQQGSNQPQHF
TRBJ2-5 17 TRBV11-2 TRBD1 once TGTGCCAGCAGCTTATCTGGGCGCAAACAGGGGAGAGAGACCCAGTACTTC CASSLSGRKQGRETQYF
TRBJ1-5 14 TRBV10-3 . . TGTGCCATCAGCCCTGGGCAGGTGGGTCAGCCCCAGCATTTT CAISPGQVGQPQHF
TRBJ2-3 12 TRBV5-4 . once TGTGCCAGCAGCCTCTCCACAGATACGCAGTATTTT CASSLSTDTQYF
TRBJ1-2 14 TRBV7-9 . . TGTGCCAGCAGCCCGCGGGACCGGGGAACTGGCTACACCTTC CASSPRDRGTGYTF
TRBJ1-6 15 TRBV6-5 . once TGTGCCAGCAGCCGTTCGGGATTTCTCAATTCACCCCTCCACTTT CASSRSGFLNSPLHF
TRBJ2-2 15 TRBV5-1 . . TGCGCCAGCAGGACAATAACAGGGTTGTCCGGGGAGCTGTTTTTT CASRTITGLSGELFF
TRBJ2-2 17 TRBV3-1/TRBV3-2 . . TGTGCCAGCAGCCACCGAAGACCAGGGGATCGAACCGGGGAGCTGTTTTTT CASSHRRPGDRTGELFF
TRBJ2-1 15 TRBV6-1 TRBD2 . TGTGCCAGCAGTGAAAGGACGGGGGGAGGGAATGAGCAGTTCTTC CASSERTGGGNEQFF